The text below deals with one TCR beta chain. In the authors' methods: The assay estimated nucleated cells by amplifying reference gene primers. Assay: immunoSEQ multiplex PCR; the TCRdb copy retains only in-frame clones and omits some. V and J calls and clone size are given by that table; D and trimming were obtained from the DNA. The top ten clones hold over 13% of a sample with tens of thousands of clones, roughly 79% of them seen once. The CDR3 has 13 residues. Per germline, CDR1 SGHTA and CDR2 FQGNSA. Trimming removed 5 bases at V and 1 base at J, with 8 bases between. This sample is part of a study of blood T cell repertoires in COVID-19. On the study more broadly: The United States, Italy and Spain provided the acute and convalescent COVID-19 samples.

This receptor was obtained from a man of 80 years or more with active or convalescent COVID-19. V is TRBV7-2 and J is TRBJ1-1; D uncertain. Sequenced input: peripheral blood. CDR3 sequence reads: CASSEHQNTEAFF. The CDR3 bases are TGTGCCAGCAGCGAGCACCAGAACACTGAAGCTTTCTTT.